These 19 T cell receptor beta chains came from one sample sequenced in a study of OX40 agonist ivuxolimab in advanced cancers. Clones were sequenced by immunoSEQ multiplex PCR, and TCRdb holds only the in-frame ones, with some missing. The sample records roughly 72,000 clones, over 70% being singletons. The starting material was CD4+ or CD8+ T cells sorted from blood, obtained in a trial of the OX40 agonist ivuxolimab. These receptor sequences come from an adult with an advanced solid tumor such as melanoma, head and neck, liver or kidney cancer.

The chain recombines TRBV5-5 with TRBJ2-5, with 7 nucleotides matching TRBD2. This CDR3 has 14 residues. Per the germline V gene, CDR1 is SGHKS and CDR2 is YYEKEE (reference sequence). The V gene end was trimmed by 3 bases and the J gene end by 2 bases; junction bases not matched to a gene: 4. In DNA, the CDR3 is TGTGCCAGCAGCTCTACTAGCGCGCAAGAGACCCAGTACTTC. Protein: CASSSTSAQETQYF.

The chain recombines TRBV21-1 with TRBJ1-2. TRBV21-1 has pseudogene status. The CDR3 contains 14 residues. The CDR3 is CASSRSWGAGGYTF. DNA for the CDR3: TGTGCCAGCAGTCGTTCGTGGGGGGCAGGAGGCTACACCTTC.

The rearrangement links TRBV11-3 to TRBJ2-3; 12 bases map to TRBD2. This CDR3 spans 14 amino acids. CDR1 and CDR2 (germline): SGHNT, YENEEA. Germline trimming cut 5 bases from V and 6 bases from J; bases unmatched to any gene: 3. This CDR3 is CASSPGLAGDTQYF. The CDR3 nucleotides are TGTGCCAGCAGCCCAGGACTAGCGGGGGATACGCAGTATTTT.

The J gene is TRBJ2-1, the V gene TRBV9; TRBD2 matches 12 bases. Losses at the gene ends were 0 bases for V and 6 bases for J; bases not matched to a gene: 1. Germline CDR1 is SGDLS and CDR2 is YYNGEE. This CDR3 region has 15 residues. DNA of the CDR3: TGTGCCAGCAGCGTAGGACTAGCGGGGGTCAATGAGCAGTTCTTC. Residues: CASSVGLAGVNEQFF.

This clone was counted between two and nine times. The chain combines TRBV19 with TRBJ1-2; no firm D call. CDR1 and CDR2 from the germline V gene are LNHDA and SQIVND (reference sequence). V lost 6 bases, J lost 4 bases, and 15 bases lay in between. CDR3 size: 14 residues. CDR3 nucleotides: TGTGCCAGTAGGCATCACGAGGACGGCTATGGCTACACCTTC. Residues: CASRHHEDGYGYTF.

V gene TRBV2 combines with J gene TRBJ1-2; 8 bases match TRBD1. Germline trimming cut 5 bases from V and 4 bases from J; bases unmatched to any gene: 9. The CDR3 loop spans 15 amino acids. CDR1 is SNHLY, CDR2 FYNNEI, per germline. CDR3 in amino acids: CASSIRSGGLYGYTF. The CDR3 region has the DNA TGTGCCAGCAGTATAAGGTCAGGGGGCCTCTATGGCTACACCTTC.

Note on this clone: Other DNA sequences in this specimen translate into the identical CDR3. The genes are TRBV6-5 and TRBJ2-7; the D gene is possibly TRBD2 (6 bases). With 8 bases removed from V and 4 bases from J, the gap between germline ends came to 6 bases. CDR1 and CDR2 from the germline V gene are MNHEY and SVGAGI. The CDR3 spans 10 residues. In DNA, the CDR3 is TGTGCCAGCGGGGGGTACGAGCAGTACTTC. This encodes CASGGYEQYF.

The chain recombines TRBV19 with TRBJ1-3; D ambiguous. The CDR3 spans 16 residues. Germline V lookup: CDR1 LNHDA, CDR2 SQIVND (reference sequence). V was shortened by 7 bases and J by 5 bases, with 21 bases between the two germline ends. The CDR3 region has the DNA TGTGCCAGTAACGAGCCCTGGGCCGGCAGGAGAAACACCATATATTTT. As protein: CASNEPWAGRRNTIYF.

The rearrangement uses TRBV30 and TRBJ2-3; D is unclear. V dropped 0 bases and J dropped 0 bases, with 10 bases sitting between them. The germline CDR1 and CDR2 sequences are GTSNPN and SVGIG (reference sequence). The CDR3 is made up of 15 amino acids. The CDR3 sequence: CAWSVGRRSTDTQYF. For the CDR3, the DNA is TGTGCCTGGAGTGTTGGTAGGCGTAGCACAGATACGCAGTATTTT.

V and J are TRBV9 and TRBJ1-1; D gene ambiguous. Germline V gene lookup returns CDR1 SGDLS and CDR2 YYNGEE. This CDR3 has 14 residues. V was cut by 0 bases and J by 5 bases, with 11 bases left in between. CDR3 DNA sequence: TGTGCCAGCAGCGTAGCCTCTGGGGAGACTGAAGCTTTCTTT. Translation: CASSVASGETEAFF.

This clone was recorded only once. The V and J genes are TRBV6-4 and TRBJ1-5; TRBD1 is a possible D gene (6 bases). V was cut by 5 bases and J by 5 bases, with 16 bases left in between. The CDR3 contains 15 residues. Germline V gene sequence: CDR1 MRHNA, CDR2 SNTAGT. The CDR3 is CASSLGGPYHQPQHF. CDR3 nucleotide sequence: TGTGCCAGCAGTTTAGGGGGGCCCTATCATCAGCCCCAGCATTTT.

The rearrangement links TRBV9 to TRBJ1-2; 8 bases match TRBD1. Germline values: CDR1 SGDLS, CDR2 YYNGEE. CDR3 length: 15 residues. The V gene end was trimmed by 3 bases and the J gene end by 8 bases; junction bases not matched to a gene: 12. This chain's CDR3 is CASSAPQGATGGYTF. CDR3 DNA: TGTGCCAGCAGCGCGCCCCAGGGGGCGACGGGAGGCTACACCTTC.

The chain links TRBV5-1 to TRBJ2-1, with 8 nucleotides matching TRBD2. Looked up from germline, CDR1 is SGHRS and CDR2 is YFSETQ. Trimming at V came to 2 bases and at J to 8 bases, leaving 15 bases not matched to a gene. The CDR3 is made up of 17 amino acids. The CDR3 coding sequence is TGCGCCAGCAGCTTTTGGAGCGGGAGTCATAAGGGCGATGAGCAGTTCTTC. Translating it yields CASSFWSGSHKGDEQFF.

The chain has TRBV10-3 and TRBJ2-1; 7 bases line up with TRBD2. In germline, CDR1 is ENHRY, CDR2 SYGVKD. The CDR3 spans 14 residues. J was trimmed by 3 bases and V by 2 bases; bases with no gene match: 1. CDR3: CAISEASGYNEQFF. The CDR3 DNA is TGTGCCATCAGTGAGGCTAGCGGCTACAATGAGCAGTTCTTC.

The V gene is TRBV14, the J gene TRBJ1-2, with D unresolved. V lost 3 bases, J lost 3 bases, and 11 bases lay in between. Germline CDR1 is SGHDN and CDR2 is FVKESK. The length of the CDR3 is 14 residues. In DNA form, the CDR3 reads TGTGCCAGCAGCCACTCATCGGGCGACTATGGCTACACCTTC. Protein: CASSHSSGDYGYTF.

This sequence joins TRBV7-9 and TRBJ2-2, with no clear D. CDR1 is SEHNR and CDR2 is FQNEAQ in the germline V gene (reference sequence). This CDR3 is 15 amino acids long. V shed 1 base and J shed 0 bases, with 6 bases lying between them. Here the CDR3 reads CASSLEAANTGELFF. CDR3 coding DNA: TGTGCCAGCAGCTTAGAAGCAGCGAACACCGGGGAGCTGTTTTTT.

The CDR3: CASSTTSGGAYEQFF. Here the CDR3 DNA reads TGTGCCAGCAGCACCACTAGCGGGGGGGCCTATGAGCAGTTCTTC. The rearrangement joins TRBV7-3 to TRBJ2-1; 13 bases fit TRBD2. The CDR3 is 15 residues long. Trimming cost V 5 bases and J 8 bases; bases outside gene matches: 6. Germline values: CDR1 SGHTA, CDR2 FQGTGA.

The chain uses TRBV28 and TRBJ1-1; 8 positions agree with TRBD1. There are 14 residues in the CDR3. The trim removed 4 bases at V and 4 bases at J, leaving 5 bases unmatched. Germline CDR1 and CDR2: MDHEN and SYDVKM. The CDR3 DNA reads TGTGCCAGCAGTTCCGGGACAGGAGCCACTGAAGCTTTCTTT. This translates into CASSSGTGATEAFF.

This chain uses TRBV19 with TRBJ2-7; D is unclear. Per the germline V gene, CDR1 is LNHDA and CDR2 is SQIVND (reference sequence). The CDR3 length is 13 residues. The V gene lost 1 base and the J gene lost 4 bases, with 8 bases spanning the gap. The CDR3 DNA reads TGTGCCAGTAGTATAGCGGCTAGGTACGAGCAGTACTTC. Translated: CASSIAARYEQYF.